Listed below are T cell receptor beta chains from one sample, sequenced in a study of T cells after yellow fever vaccination. TCRdb independently ran MiXCR on the 5' RACE reads; one entry per CDR3 protein. Of 250,000 or so distinct CDR3 sequences listed, approximately 3.5% are singletons. Sample: PBMCs, taken 15 days after the yellow fever booster vaccination. The receptors shown here come from a man in his late teens or twenties who received the YFV17D yellow fever vaccine. CDR3s include the opening cysteine and the closing phenylalanine or tryptophan. A D gene is named only where the DNA matches it firmly. Some rows mark clone size as missing; the rest say once, few, many or name a class of expanded clone.

j_call,clone_size,d_call,v_call,cdr3_aa,cdr3_nt
TRBJ2-3,few,.,TRBV11-3,CASSSEGGGTQYF,TGTGCCAGCAGCTCGGAGGGAGGCGGTACGCAGTATTTT
TRBJ2-5,many,.,TRBV5-1,CASSTSYRDETQYF,TGCGCCAGCAGCACCTCATACAGAGATGAGACCCAGTACTTC
TRBJ2-1,many,TRBD2,TRBV7-3,CASSHGTSEHNEQFF,TGTGCCAGCAGCCATGGGACTAGCGAACACAATGAGCAGTTCTTC
TRBJ2-2,many,.,TRBV7-3,CASSHNTGELFF,TGTGCCAGCAGCCACAACACCGGGGAGCTGTTTTTT
TRBJ2-5,many,.,TRBV7-9,CASSLEKGSYF,TGTGCCAGCAGCTTAGAGAAGGGATCCTACTTC
TRBJ2-7,many,TRBD2,TRBV4-3,CASSTQRGWEQYF,TGCGCCAGCAGCACTCAGCGGGGGTGGGAGCAGTACTTC
TRBJ2-5,many,.,TRBV7-8,CASSPNSLSGEETQYF,TGTGCCAGCAGCCCCAACAGCTTATCAGGGGAGGAGACCCAGTACTTC
TRBJ2-5,many,TRBD2,TRBV7-2,CASSYATSGVSETQYF,TGTGCCAGCAGCTACGCTACTAGCGGGGTCTCAGAGACCCAGTACTTC
TRBJ1-4,many,.,TRBV5-1,CASSPSGGATNEKLFF,TGCGCCAGCAGCCCTTCGGGCGGAGCAACTAATGAAAAACTGTTTTTT
TRBJ2-3,many,TRBD1,TRBV7-8,CASSITGGRGTDTQYF,TGTGCCAGCAGCATTACAGGGGGAAGAGGCACAGATACGCAGTATTTT
TRBJ2-7,.,TRBD2,TRBV7-2,CASSFAGGREQYF,TGTGCCAGCAGCTTCGCGGGGGGGCGGGAGCAGTACTTC
TRBJ1-5,many,TRBD1,TRBV5-1,CASSVGTGRGGNQPQHF,TGCGCCAGCAGCGTCGGGACAGGGAGGGGAGGCAATCAGCCCCAGCATTTT
TRBJ1-2,many,TRBD1,TRBV27,CASSLGSTGTIGGYTF,TGTGCCAGCAGTTTGGGATCGACAGGGACGATTGGCGGCTACACCTTC
TRBJ2-3,many,.,TRBV5-1,CASSLEGTVIGDTQYF,TGCGCCAGCAGCTTGGAGGGAACGGTGATAGGAGATACGCAGTATTTT
TRBJ2-2,many,.,TRBV6-6,CASSYGAGELFF,TGTGCCAGCAGTTACGGGGCCGGGGAGCTGTTTTTT
TRBJ1-1,many,.,TRBV6-2/TRBV6-3,CASSSQGDEAFF,TGTGCCAGCAGTTCCCAAGGAGATGAAGCTTTCTTT
TRBJ1-2,many,.,TRBV27,CASTRSMGDNYGYTF,TGTGCCAGCACCCGCTCCATGGGGGACAACTATGGCTACACCTTC
TRBJ1-1,many,.,TRBV10-3,CAISESEVRNTEAFF,TGTGCCATCAGTGAGTCGGAAGTAAGGAACACTGAAGCTTTCTTT
TRBJ2-1,many,.,TRBV7-9,CASSPPLSSYNEQFF,TGTGCCAGCAGCCCCCCGTTGAGCTCCTACAATGAGCAGTTCTTC
TRBJ1-4,many,TRBD1,TRBV5-1,CASSLDAGGGEKLFF,TGCGCCAGCAGCTTGGATGCAGGGGGTGGTGAAAAACTGTTTTTT
TRBJ2-3,many,TRBD1,TRBV7-3,CASSQGQITDTQYF,TGTGCCAGCAGCCAGGGACAGATCACAGATACGCAGTATTTT
TRBJ2-7,many,TRBD2,TRBV4-3,CASSQEKGTSGGSYEQYF,TGCGCCAGCAGCCAAGAAAAAGGGACTAGCGGCGGATCCTACGAGCAGTACTTC
TRBJ2-5,many,.,TRBV7-2,CASSHSGPQGVGTQYF,TGTGCCAGCAGCCATTCCGGGCCGCAGGGAGTCGGGACCCAGTACTTC
TRBJ2-7,many,.,TRBV5-6,CASSLVAAGIPYEQYF,TGTGCCAGCAGCTTGGTAGCGGCGGGCATCCCCTACGAGCAGTACTTC
TRBJ1-2,many,.,TRBV2,CASSGPSSARESYGYTF,TGTGCCAGCAGTGGTCCTTCATCGGCCCGGGAGTCCTATGGCTACACCTTC
TRBJ2-1,many,.,TRBV28,CASSLLGKEQFF,TGTGCCAGCAGTTTACTGGGAAAGGAGCAGTTCTTC
TRBJ1-6,many,TRBD1,TRBV7-6,CASSSGQGKISPLHF,TGTGCCAGCAGCTCGGGACAGGGGAAAATCTCACCCCTCCACTTT
TRBJ2-6,many,.,TRBV12-3/TRBV12-4,CASAREGANVLTF,TGTGCCAGCGCTAGGGAAGGTGCCAACGTCCTGACTTTC
TRBJ2-1,many,.,TRBV12-3/TRBV12-4,CASTPTSYNEQFF,TGTGCCAGCACTCCTACGAGTTACAATGAGCAGTTCTTC
TRBJ2-5,many,.,TRBV5-4,CASSSITEETQYF,TGTGCCAGCAGCTCCATCACGGAAGAGACCCAGTACTTC
TRBJ2-1,few,TRBD1,TRBV7-2,CASSSSRGRNDNEQFF,TGTGCCAGCAGCTCAAGCAGGGGGCGCAACGACAATGAGCAGTTCTTC
TRBJ1-5,many,.,TRBV9,CASSPQGLNNQPQHF,TGTGCCAGCAGCCCCCAGGGGCTGAACAATCAGCCCCAGCATTTT
TRBJ2-3,many,TRBD1,TRBV29-1,CSVVQGAGDTQYF,TGCAGCGTTGTGCAGGGGGCAGGAGATACGCAGTATTTT
TRBJ2-7,many,TRBD2,TRBV3-1,CASSQEGLGSIGEQYF,TGTGCCAGCAGCCAAGAGGGACTAGGCTCAATAGGCGAGCAGTACTTC
TRBJ1-6,many,TRBD1,TRBV28,CASSLKAGGTYNSPLHF,TGTGCCAGCAGTTTAAAGGCAGGGGGTACCTATAATTCACCCCTCCACTTT
TRBJ1-5,.,.,TRBV2,CASSGQFSNQPQHF,TGTGCCAGCAGCGGACAGTTTAGCAATCAGCCCCAGCATTTT
TRBJ1-1,many,TRBD1,TRBV6-4,CASRARGDTEAFF,TGTGCCAGCAGGGCCAGGGGGGACACTGAAGCTTTCTTT
TRBJ1-1,many,.,TRBV7-9,CASSLDRFRGRGEAFF,TGTGCCAGCAGCTTGGACCGATTTAGGGGTAGGGGTGAAGCTTTCTTT
TRBJ2-2,many,TRBD2,TRBV9,CASSVDIKRGFTGELFF,TGTGCCAGCAGCGTAGACATTAAGCGGGGGTTCACCGGGGAGCTGTTTTTT
TRBJ2-5,many,.,TRBV7-9,CASSFGFQETQYF,TGTGCCAGCAGCTTCGGCTTCCAAGAGACCCAGTACTTC
TRBJ2-1,many,TRBD2,TRBV11-2,CASSVSSGGYNEQFF,TGTGCCAGCAGCGTCTCTAGCGGGGGTTACAATGAGCAGTTCTTC
TRBJ2-5,many,TRBD2,TRBV7-3,CASSPSSGGETQYF,TGTGCCAGCAGCCCGTCTAGCGGGGGAGAGACCCAGTACTTC
TRBJ1-6,many,.,TRBV9,CASSVGGRNSPLHF,TGTGCCAGCTCCGTGGGGGGCAGGAACTCACCCCTCCACTTT
TRBJ1-2,.,.,TRBV15,CATSRDAHGYTF,TGTGCCACCAGCAGGGACGCCCATGGCTACACCTTC
TRBJ2-5,many,.,TRBV6-6,CASSYREGETQYF,TGTGCCAGCAGCTACAGGGAGGGAGAGACCCAGTACTTC
TRBJ2-5,many,TRBD1,TRBV5-5,CASSLNRGHDEETQYF,TGTGCCAGCAGCTTAAACAGGGGGCACGATGAGGAGACCCAGTACTTC
TRBJ1-4,many,TRBD1,TRBV7-2,CASSFRTGGLDEKLFF,TGTGCCAGCAGCTTTCGGACAGGGGGCCTTGATGAAAAACTGTTTTTT
TRBJ2-5,.,TRBD2,TRBV7-9,CASSRFGLAGGPGGETQYF,TGTGCCAGCAGCCGGTTCGGACTAGCGGGGGGGCCTGGTGGCGAGACCCAGTACTTC